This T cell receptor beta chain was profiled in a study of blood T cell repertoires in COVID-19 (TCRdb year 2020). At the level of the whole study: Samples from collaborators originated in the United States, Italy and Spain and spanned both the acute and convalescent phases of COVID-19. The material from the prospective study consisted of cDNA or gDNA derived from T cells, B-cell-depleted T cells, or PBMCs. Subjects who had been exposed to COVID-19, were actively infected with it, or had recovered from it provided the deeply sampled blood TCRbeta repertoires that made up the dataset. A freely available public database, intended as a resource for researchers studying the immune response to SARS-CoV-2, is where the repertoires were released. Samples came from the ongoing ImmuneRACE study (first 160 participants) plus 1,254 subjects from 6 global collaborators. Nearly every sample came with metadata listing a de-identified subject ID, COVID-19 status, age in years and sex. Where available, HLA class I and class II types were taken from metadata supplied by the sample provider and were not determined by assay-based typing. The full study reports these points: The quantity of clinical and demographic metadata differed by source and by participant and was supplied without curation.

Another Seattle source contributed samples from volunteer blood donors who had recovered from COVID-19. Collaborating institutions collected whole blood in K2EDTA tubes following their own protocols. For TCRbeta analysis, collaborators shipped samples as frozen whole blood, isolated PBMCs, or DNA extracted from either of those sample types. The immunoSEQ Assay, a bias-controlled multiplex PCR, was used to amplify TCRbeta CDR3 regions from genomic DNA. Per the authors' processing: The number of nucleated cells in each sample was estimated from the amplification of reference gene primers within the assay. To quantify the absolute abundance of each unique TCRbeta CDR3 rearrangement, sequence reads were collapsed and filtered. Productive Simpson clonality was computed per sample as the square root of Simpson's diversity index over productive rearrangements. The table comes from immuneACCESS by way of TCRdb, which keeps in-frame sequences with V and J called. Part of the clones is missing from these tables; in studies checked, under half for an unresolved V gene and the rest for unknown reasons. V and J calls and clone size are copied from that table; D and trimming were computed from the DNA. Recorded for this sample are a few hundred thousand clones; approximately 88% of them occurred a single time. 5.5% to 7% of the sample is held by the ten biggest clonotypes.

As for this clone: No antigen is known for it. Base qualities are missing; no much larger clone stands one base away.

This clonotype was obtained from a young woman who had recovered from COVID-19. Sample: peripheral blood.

The CDR3 loop reads CASSSSTSALGSYEQYF. DNA sequence: TGTGCCAGCAGCTCAAGTACTAGCGCCCTCGGATCCTACGAGCAGTACTTC. The chain joins TRBV11-2 to TRBJ2-7; 7 of the junction bases match TRBD2. The CDR3 holds 17 amino acids from the cysteine to the phenylalanine. The entry retains the CDR3 DNA only, 51 bases that are in frame from base 1. Clipping removes 4 bases from V and 1 base from J, with 13 as the unmatched junction base count. Per the germline V gene, SGHAT is the CDR1 and FQNNGV is the CDR2.